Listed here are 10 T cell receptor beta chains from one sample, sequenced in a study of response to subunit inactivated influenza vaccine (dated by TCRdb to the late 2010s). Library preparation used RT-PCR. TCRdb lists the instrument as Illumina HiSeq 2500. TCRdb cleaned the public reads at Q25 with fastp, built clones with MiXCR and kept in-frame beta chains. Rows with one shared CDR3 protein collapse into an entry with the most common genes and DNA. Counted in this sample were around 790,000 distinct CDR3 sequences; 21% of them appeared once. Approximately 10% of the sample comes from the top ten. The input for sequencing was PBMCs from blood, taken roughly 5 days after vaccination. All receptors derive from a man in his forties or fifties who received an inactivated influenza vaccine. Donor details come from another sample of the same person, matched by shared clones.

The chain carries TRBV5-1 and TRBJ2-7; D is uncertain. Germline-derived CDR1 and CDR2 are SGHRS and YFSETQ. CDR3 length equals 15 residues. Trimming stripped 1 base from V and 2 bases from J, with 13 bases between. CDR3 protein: CASSLSYYGTYEQYF. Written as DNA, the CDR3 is TGCGCCAGCAGCTTGTCGTATTACGGTACCTACGAGCAGTACTTC.

CDR3 sequence reads: CASSQFVGGYNEQFF. The DNA of the CDR3 is TGCGCCAGCAGCCAATTTGTAGGGGGATACAATGAGCAGTTCTTC. The chain joins TRBV4-3 to TRBJ2-1; possible D gene TRBD1, 6 bases. Deletions cut 2 bases from V and 4 bases from J, with 12 bases between. This CDR3 has 15 amino acids. Germline lookup yields CDR1 LGHNA and CDR2 YSLEER.

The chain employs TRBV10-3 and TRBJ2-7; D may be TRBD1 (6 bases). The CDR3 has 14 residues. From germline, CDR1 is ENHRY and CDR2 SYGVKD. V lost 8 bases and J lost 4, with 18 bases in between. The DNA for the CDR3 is TGTGCCATCTCTACAGGGACGCATAGGTACGAGCAGTACTTC. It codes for CAISTGTHRYEQYF.

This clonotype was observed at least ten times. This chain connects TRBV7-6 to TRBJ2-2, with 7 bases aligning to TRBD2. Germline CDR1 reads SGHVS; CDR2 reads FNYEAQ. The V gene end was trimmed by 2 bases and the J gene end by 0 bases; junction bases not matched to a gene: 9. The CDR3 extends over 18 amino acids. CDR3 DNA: TGTGCCAGCAGCTTAATCCTAGCGGACTATACGAACACCGGGGAGCTGTTTTTT. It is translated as CASSLILADYTNTGELFF.

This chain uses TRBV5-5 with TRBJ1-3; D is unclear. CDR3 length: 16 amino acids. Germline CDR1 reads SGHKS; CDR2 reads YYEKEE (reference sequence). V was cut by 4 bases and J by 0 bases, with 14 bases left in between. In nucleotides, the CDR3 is TGTGCCAGCAGCCGAACGGTCCAGAGCTCTGGAAACACCATATATTTT. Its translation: CASSRTVQSSGNTIYF.

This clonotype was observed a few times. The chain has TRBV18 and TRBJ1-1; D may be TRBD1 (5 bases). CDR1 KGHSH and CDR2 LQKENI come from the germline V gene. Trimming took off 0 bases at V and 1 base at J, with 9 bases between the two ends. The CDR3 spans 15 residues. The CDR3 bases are TGTGCCAGCTCACCACCGTGGGGCGGGAACACTGAAGCTTTCTTT. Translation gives CASSPPWGGNTEAFF. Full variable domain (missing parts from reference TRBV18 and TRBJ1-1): NAGVMQNPRHLVRRRGQEARLRCSPMKGHSHVYWYRQLPEEGLKFMVYLQKENIIDESGMPKERFSAEFPKEGPSILRIQQVVRGDSAAYFCASSPPWGGNTEAFFGQGTRLTVV.

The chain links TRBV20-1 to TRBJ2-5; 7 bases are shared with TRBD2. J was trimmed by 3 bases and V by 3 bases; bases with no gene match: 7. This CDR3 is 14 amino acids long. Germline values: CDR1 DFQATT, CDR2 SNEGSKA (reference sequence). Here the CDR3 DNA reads TGCAGTGCTAGCTCAGGACTAGGGGAAGAGACCCAGTACTTC. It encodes CSASSGLGEETQYF.

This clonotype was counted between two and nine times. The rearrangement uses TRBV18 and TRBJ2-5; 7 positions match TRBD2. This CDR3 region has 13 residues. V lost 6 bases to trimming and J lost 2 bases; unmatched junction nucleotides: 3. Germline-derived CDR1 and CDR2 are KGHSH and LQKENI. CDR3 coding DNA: TGTGCCAGCTCTCGGACTAGTCAAGAGACCCAGTACTTC. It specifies CASSRTSQETQYF.

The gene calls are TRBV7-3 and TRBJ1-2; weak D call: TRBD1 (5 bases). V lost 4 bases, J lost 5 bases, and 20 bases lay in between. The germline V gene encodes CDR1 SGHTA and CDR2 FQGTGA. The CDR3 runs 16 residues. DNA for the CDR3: TGTGCCAGCAGCTCGGGACCTATGGCAGGAGATTATGGCTACACCTTC. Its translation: CASSSGPMAGDYGYTF.

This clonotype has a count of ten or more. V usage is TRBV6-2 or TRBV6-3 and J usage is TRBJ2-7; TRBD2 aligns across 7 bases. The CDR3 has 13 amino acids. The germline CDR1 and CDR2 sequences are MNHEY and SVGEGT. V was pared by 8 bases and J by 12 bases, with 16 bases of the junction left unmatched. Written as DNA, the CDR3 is TGTGCCAGCCAAGAGAGCGGGACCTCCCCAAGGTACTTC. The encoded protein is CASQESGTSPRYF.